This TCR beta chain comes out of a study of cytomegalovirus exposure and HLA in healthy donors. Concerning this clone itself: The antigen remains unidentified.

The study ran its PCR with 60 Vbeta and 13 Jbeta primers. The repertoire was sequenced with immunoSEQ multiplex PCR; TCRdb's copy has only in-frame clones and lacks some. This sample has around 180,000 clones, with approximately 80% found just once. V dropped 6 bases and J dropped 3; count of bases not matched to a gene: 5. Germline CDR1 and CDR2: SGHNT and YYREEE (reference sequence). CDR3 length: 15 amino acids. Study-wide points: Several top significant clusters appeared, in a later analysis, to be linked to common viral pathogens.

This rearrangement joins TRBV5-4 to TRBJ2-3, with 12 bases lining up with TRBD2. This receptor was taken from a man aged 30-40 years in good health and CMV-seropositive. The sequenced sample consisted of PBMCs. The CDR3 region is CASMSGTSGTDTQYF. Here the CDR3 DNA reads TGTGCCAGCATGTCCGGGACTAGCGGGACAGATACGCAGTATTTT.